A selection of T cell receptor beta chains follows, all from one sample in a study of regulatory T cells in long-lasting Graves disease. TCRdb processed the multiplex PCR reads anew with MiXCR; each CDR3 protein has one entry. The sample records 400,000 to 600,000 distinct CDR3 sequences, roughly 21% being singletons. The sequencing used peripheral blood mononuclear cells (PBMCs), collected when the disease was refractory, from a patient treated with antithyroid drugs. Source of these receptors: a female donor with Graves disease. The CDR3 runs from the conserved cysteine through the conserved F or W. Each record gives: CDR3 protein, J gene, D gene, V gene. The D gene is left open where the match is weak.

CDR3 protein: CAITRTNNYGYTF
J gene: TRBJ1-2
D gene: -
V gene: TRBV10-3

CDR3 protein: CAISESWGTAVYGYTF
J gene: TRBJ1-2
D gene: -
V gene: TRBV10-3

CDR3 protein: CATSDLKTSGRDTQYF
J gene: TRBJ2-3
D gene: TRBD2
V gene: TRBV24-1

CDR3 protein: CATSRAGSYEQYF
J gene: TRBJ2-7
D gene: -
V gene: TRBV15

CDR3 protein: CASSRTSAQETQYF
J gene: TRBJ2-5
D gene: TRBD2
V gene: TRBV7-8

CDR3 protein: CSVGGLATEREEETQYF
J gene: TRBJ2-5
D gene: TRBD2
V gene: TRBV29-1

CDR3 protein: CAWSPGVGTEAFF
J gene: TRBJ1-1
D gene: -
V gene: TRBV30

CDR3 protein: CASSPGGRASETQYF
J gene: TRBJ2-5
D gene: TRBD2
V gene: TRBV28

CDR3 protein: CASSDPGLNTEAFF
J gene: TRBJ1-1
D gene: -
V gene: TRBV2

CDR3 protein: CASSLGGGFGDTQYF
J gene: TRBJ2-3
D gene: TRBD2
V gene: TRBV28

CDR3 protein: CAWTQQGAREKLFF
J gene: TRBJ1-4
D gene: TRBD1
V gene: TRBV30

CDR3 protein: CASAGGLNYEQYF
J gene: TRBJ2-7
D gene: -
V gene: TRBV2

CDR3 protein: CASRGSGGYTF
J gene: TRBJ1-2
D gene: -
V gene: TRBV27

CDR3 protein: CSAREEGAIGSSYGYTF
J gene: TRBJ1-2
D gene: TRBD1
V gene: TRBV20-1

CDR3 protein: CASSLHDTNTGELFF
J gene: TRBJ2-2
D gene: -
V gene: TRBV28

CDR3 protein: CASCLAGRDTQYF
J gene: TRBJ2-3
D gene: TRBD2
V gene: TRBV7-2

CDR3 protein: CASLGVSGANVLTF
J gene: TRBJ2-6
D gene: -
V gene: TRBV6-1

CDR3 protein: CASSGPAGMNTEAFF
J gene: TRBJ1-1
D gene: -
V gene: TRBV6-1

CDR3 protein: CASSFGLGGGVDTQYF
J gene: TRBJ2-3
D gene: -
V gene: TRBV28